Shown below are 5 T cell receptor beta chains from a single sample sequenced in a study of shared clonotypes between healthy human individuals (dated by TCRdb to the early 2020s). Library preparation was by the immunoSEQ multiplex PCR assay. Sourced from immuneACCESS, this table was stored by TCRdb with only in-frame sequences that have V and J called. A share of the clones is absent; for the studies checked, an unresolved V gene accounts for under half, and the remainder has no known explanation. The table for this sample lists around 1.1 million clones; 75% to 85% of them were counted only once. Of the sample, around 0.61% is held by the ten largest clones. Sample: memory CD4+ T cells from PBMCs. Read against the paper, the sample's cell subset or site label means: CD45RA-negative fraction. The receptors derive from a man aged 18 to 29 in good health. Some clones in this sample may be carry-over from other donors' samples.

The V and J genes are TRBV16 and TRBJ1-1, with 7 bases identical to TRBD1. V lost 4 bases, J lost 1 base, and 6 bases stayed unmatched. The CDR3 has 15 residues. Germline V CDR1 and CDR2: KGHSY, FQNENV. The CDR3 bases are TGTGCCAGCAGCCGCACACGGGACAGGAACACTGAAGCTTTCTTT. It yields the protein CASSRTRDRNTEAFF.

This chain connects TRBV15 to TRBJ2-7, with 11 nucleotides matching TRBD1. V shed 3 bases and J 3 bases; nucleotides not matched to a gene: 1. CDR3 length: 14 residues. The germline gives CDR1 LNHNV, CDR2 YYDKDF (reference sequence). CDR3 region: CATSRGTGGYEQYF. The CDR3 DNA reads TGTGCCACCAGCAGGGGGACAGGGGGCTACGAGCAGTACTTC.

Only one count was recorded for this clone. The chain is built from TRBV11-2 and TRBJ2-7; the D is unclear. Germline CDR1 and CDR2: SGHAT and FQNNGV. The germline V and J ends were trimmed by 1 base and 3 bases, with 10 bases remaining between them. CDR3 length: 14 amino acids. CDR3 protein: CASSLVPEDYEQYF. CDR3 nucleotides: TGTGCCAGCAGCTTAGTACCAGAAGACTACGAGCAGTACTTC. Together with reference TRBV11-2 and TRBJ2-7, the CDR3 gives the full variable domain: EAGVAQSPRYKIIEKRQSVAFWCNPISGHATLYWYQQILGQGPKLLIQFQNNGVVDDSQLPKDRFSAERLKGVDSTLKIQPAKLEDSAVYLCASSLVPEDYEQYFGPGTRLTVT.

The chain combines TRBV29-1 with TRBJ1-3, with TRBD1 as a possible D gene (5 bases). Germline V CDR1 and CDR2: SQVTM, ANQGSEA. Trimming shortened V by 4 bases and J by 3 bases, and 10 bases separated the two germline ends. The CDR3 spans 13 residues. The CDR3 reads CSVVGQFGNTIYF. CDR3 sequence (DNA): TGCAGCGTTGTAGGACAATTTGGAAACACCATATATTTT. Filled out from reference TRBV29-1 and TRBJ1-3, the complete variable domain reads SAVISQKPSRDICQRGTSLTIQCQVDSQVTMMFWYRQQPGQSLTLIATANQGSEATYESGFVIDKFPISRPNLTFSTLTVSNMSPEDSSIYLCSVVGQFGNTIYFGEGSWLTVV.

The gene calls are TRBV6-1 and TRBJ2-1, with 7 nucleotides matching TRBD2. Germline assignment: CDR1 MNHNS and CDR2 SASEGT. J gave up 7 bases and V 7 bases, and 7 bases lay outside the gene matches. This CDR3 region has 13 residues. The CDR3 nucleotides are TGTGCCAGCATCCTCGGACTAGGGAATGAGCAGTTCTTC. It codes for CASILGLGNEQFF.